These T cell receptor beta chains were read from a single sample in a study of monozygotic twins with inflammatory bowel disease. TCRdb re-called the 5' RACE reads and catalogs CDR3 proteins one per entry, DNA excluded. Reported are about 210,000 distinct CDR3 sequences; the ten largest clones contain roughly 7.7%. Sample: blood. Receptors originate from a human donor with ulcerative colitis or Crohn's disease, or a healthy co-twin of an affected twin (not recorded which). CDR3s include the opening cysteine and the closing phenylalanine or tryptophan. Fields, in order: J gene, V gene, CDR3 protein.

j_gene: TRBJ2-6
v_gene: TRBV7-3
CDR3aa: CASSPRDGSSGANVLTF

j_gene: TRBJ2-5
v_gene: TRBV5-1
CDR3aa: CASSLSSFLRDRQETQYF

j_gene: TRBJ1-5
v_gene: TRBV12-3/TRBV12-4
CDR3aa: CASSWVGQGAQPQHF

j_gene: TRBJ2-7
v_gene: TRBV5-1
CDR3aa: CASSLDPGLGEQYF

j_gene: TRBJ2-3
v_gene: TRBV20-1
CDR3aa: CSAPPSGALDTQYF

j_gene: TRBJ1-2
v_gene: TRBV19
CDR3aa: CASSIRGPDSNYGYTF

j_gene: TRBJ2-3
v_gene: TRBV29-1
CDR3aa: CSVAPTGADTQYF

j_gene: TRBJ1-5
v_gene: TRBV24-1
CDR3aa: CATSGHSNQPQHF

j_gene: TRBJ2-2
v_gene: TRBV27
CDR3aa: CASSNIVTGELFF

j_gene: TRBJ1-4
v_gene: TRBV7-2
CDR3aa: CASRRDSVNEKLFF

j_gene: TRBJ1-1
v_gene: TRBV18
CDR3aa: CASSGQGNTEAFF

j_gene: TRBJ2-1
v_gene: TRBV7-8
CDR3aa: CASSKVNYRDSDEQFF

j_gene: TRBJ2-7
v_gene: TRBV6-1
CDR3aa: CASSGEVASGRYEQYF

j_gene: TRBJ1-1
v_gene: TRBV28
CDR3aa: CASSLAWAGTNTEAFF

j_gene: TRBJ2-7
v_gene: TRBV20-1
CDR3aa: CSARHREEAYEQYF

j_gene: TRBJ2-3
v_gene: TRBV18
CDR3aa: CASSFASQDTQYF

j_gene: TRBJ2-5
v_gene: TRBV7-2
CDR3aa: CASSLWQETQYF

j_gene: TRBJ1-1
v_gene: TRBV27
CDR3aa: CASSLSSKGEAFF

j_gene: TRBJ2-7
v_gene: TRBV7-2
CDR3aa: CASSQALMGEQYF

j_gene: TRBJ1-4
v_gene: TRBV6-1
CDR3aa: CASSEATTNAEKLFF

j_gene: TRBJ2-2
v_gene: TRBV6-1
CDR3aa: CASRPGTVTGELFF

j_gene: TRBJ2-1
v_gene: TRBV7-2
CDR3aa: CASSPRDRWVF

j_gene: TRBJ1-4
v_gene: TRBV4-1
CDR3aa: CASRPGTGDEKLFF

j_gene: TRBJ2-2
v_gene: TRBV5-1
CDR3aa: CASSVDRGSGELFF

j_gene: TRBJ2-7
v_gene: TRBV10-1
CDR3aa: CAIWRLLTYEQYF

j_gene: TRBJ2-3
v_gene: TRBV7-2
CDR3aa: CASSFRTSATTDTQYF

j_gene: TRBJ1-2
v_gene: TRBV20-1
CDR3aa: CSARTYQGNYGYTF